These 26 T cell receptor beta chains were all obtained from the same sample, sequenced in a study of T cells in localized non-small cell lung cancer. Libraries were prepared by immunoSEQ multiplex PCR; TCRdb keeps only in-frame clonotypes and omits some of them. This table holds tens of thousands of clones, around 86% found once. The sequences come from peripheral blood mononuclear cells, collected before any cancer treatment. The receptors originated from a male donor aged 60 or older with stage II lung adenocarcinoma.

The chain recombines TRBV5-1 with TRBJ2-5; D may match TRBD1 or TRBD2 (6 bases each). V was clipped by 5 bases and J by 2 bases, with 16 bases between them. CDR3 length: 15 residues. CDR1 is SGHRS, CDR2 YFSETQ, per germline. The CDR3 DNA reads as TGCGCCAGCAGGGGTATGGGGGGCGGACAAGAGACCCAGTACTTC. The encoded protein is CASRGMGGGQETQYF.

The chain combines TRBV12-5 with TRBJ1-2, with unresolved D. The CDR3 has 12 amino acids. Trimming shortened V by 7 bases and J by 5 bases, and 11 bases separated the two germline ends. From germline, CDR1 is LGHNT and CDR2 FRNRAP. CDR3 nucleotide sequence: TGTGCTAGTGCCTTAGATTTATATGGCTACACCTTC. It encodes CASALDLYGYTF.

CDR3 sequence: CASSIQESSYNEQFF. The CDR3 DNA reads as TGTGCCAGCAGCATACAAGAGAGCTCCTACAATGAGCAGTTCTTC. The chain couples TRBV7-6 to TRBJ2-1; D is ambiguous. The germline V gene encodes CDR1 SGHVS and CDR2 FNYEAQ. Trimming left V 5 bases short and J 0 bases short, with 11 bases between. The CDR3 contains 15 residues.

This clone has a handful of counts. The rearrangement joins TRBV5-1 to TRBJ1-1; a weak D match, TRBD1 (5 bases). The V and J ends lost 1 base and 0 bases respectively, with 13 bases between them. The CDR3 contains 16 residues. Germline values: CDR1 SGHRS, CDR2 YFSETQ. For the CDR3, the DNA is TGCGCCAGCAGCTTGTCTCTACAGGAGATGAACACTGAAGCTTTCTTT. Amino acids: CASSLSLQEMNTEAFF.

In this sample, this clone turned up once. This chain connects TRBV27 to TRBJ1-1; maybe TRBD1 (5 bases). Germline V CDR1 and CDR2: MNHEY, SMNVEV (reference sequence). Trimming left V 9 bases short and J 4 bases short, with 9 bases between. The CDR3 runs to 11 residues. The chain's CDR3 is CASIQGTEAFF. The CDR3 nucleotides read TGTGCCAGTATTCAGGGCACTGAAGCTTTCTTT.

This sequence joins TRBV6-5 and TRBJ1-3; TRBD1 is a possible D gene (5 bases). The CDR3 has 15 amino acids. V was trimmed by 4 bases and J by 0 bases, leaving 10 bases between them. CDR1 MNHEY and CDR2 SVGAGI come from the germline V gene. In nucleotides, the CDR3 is TGTGCCAGCAGTTTTACAGGAAACTCTGGAAACACCATATATTTT. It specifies CASSFTGNSGNTIYF.

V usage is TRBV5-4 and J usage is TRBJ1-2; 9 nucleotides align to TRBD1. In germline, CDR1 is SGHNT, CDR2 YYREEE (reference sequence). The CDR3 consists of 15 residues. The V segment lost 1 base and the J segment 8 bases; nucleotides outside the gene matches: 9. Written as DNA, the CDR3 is TGTGCCAGCAGCTTGATCCCGGACAGGGGCGTAGGCTACACCTTC. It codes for CASSLIPDRGVGYTF.

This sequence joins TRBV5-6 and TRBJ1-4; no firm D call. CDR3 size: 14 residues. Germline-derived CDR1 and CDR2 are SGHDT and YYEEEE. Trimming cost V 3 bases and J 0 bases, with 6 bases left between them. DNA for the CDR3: TGTGCCAGCAGCTCCCCCTCAACTAATGAAAAACTGTTTTTT. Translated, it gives CASSSPSTNEKLFF.

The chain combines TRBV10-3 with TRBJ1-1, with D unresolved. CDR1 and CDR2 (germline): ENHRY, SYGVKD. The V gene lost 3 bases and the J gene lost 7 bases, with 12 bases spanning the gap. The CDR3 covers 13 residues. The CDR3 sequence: CAISEQTWDEAFF. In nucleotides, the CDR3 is TGTGCCATCAGTGAACAGACTTGGGATGAAGCTTTCTTT.

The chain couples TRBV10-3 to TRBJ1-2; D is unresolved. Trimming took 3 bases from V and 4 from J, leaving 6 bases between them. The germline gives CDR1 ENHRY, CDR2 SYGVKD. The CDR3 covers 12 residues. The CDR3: CAISESGYGYTF. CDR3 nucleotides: TGTGCCATCAGTGAATCCGGCTATGGCTACACCTTC.

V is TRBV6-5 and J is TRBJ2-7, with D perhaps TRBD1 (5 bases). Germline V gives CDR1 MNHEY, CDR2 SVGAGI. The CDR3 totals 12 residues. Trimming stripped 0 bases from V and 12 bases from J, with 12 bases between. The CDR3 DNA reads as TGTGCCAGCAGTTACTCCCAGGGTATACGGTACTTC. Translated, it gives CASSYSQGIRYF.

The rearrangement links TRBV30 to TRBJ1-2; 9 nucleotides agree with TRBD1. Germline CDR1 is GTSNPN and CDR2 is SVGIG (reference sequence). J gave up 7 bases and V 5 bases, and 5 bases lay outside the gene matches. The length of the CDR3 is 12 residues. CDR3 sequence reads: CAWGTGSGGYTF. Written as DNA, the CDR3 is TGTGCCTGGGGGACAGGGTCGGGTGGCTACACCTTC.

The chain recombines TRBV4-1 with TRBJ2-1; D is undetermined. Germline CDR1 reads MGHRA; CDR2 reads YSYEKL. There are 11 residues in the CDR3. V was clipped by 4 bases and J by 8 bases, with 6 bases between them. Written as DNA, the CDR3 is TGCGCCAGCAGCCTGCGGTATGAGCAGTTCTTC. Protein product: CASSLRYEQFF.

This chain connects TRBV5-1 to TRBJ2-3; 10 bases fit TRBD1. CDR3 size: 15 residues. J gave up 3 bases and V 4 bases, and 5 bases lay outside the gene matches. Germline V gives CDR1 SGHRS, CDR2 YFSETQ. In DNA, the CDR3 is TGCGCCAGCAGCGCGACAGGGGGCATGACAGATACGCAGTATTTT. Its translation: CASSATGGMTDTQYF.

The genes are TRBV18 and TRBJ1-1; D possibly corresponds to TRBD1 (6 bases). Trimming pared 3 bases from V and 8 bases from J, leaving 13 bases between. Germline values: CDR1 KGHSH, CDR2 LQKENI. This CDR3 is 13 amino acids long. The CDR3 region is CASSPSTGGEAFF. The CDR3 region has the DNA TGTGCCAGCTCACCGTCGACCGGGGGCGAAGCTTTCTTT.

CDR3 region: CASSFRAPLTGELFF. CDR3 DNA sequence: TGTGCCAGCAGCTTTCGGGCTCCCCTGACCGGGGAGCTGTTTTTT. V is TRBV5-5 and J is TRBJ2-2; D call uncertain. The CDR3 sequence is 15 residues long. The ends were cut back, 2 bases at V and 5 bases at J, with 13 bases in the middle. The germline gives CDR1 SGHKS, CDR2 YYEKEE (reference sequence).

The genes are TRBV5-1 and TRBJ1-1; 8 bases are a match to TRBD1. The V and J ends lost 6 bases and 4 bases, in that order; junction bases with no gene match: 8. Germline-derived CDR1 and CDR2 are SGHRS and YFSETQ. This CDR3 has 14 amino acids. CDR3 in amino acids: CASTPTGDFTEAFF. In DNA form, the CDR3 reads TGCGCCAGCACCCCGACAGGGGATTTCACTGAAGCTTTCTTT.

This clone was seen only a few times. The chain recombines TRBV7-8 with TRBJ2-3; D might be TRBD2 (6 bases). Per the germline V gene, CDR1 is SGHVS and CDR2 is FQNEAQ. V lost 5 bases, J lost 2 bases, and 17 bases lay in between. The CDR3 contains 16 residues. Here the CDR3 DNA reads TGTGCCAGCAGCCGCAGGAGGGCGGGATCCACAGATACGCAGTATTTT. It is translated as CASSRRRAGSTDTQYF. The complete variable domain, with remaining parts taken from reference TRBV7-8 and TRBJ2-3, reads GAGVSQSPRYKVAKRGQDVALRCDPISGHVSLFWYQQALGQGPEFLTYFQNEAQLDKSGLPSDRFFAERPEGSVSTLKIQRTQQEDSAVYLCASSRRRAGSTDTQYFGPGTRLTVL.

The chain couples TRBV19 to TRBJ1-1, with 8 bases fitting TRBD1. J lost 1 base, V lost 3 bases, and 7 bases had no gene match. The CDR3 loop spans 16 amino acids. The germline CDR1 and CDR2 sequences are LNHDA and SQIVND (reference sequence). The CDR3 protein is CASSMTGARPNTEAFF. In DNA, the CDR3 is TGTGCCAGTAGTATGACAGGGGCCCGGCCGAACACTGAAGCTTTCTTT.

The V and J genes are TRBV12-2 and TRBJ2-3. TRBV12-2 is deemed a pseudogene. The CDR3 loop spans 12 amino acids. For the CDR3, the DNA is TGTGCAAGTCCTCCGGCCGGAGATACGCAGTATTTT. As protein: CASPPAGDTQYF.

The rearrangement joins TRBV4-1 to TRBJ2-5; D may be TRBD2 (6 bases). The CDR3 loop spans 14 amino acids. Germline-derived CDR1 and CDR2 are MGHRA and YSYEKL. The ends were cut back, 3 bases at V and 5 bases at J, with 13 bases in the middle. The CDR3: CASSQASALETQYF. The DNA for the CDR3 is TGCGCCAGCAGCCAGGCTAGCGCCTTGGAGACCCAGTACTTC.

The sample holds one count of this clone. The chain's CDR3 is CAWSRTTSPGSYNEQFF. CDR3 DNA sequence: TGTGCCTGGTCGAGGACCACTAGCCCAGGCTCCTACAATGAGCAGTTCTTC. This chain joins TRBV30 and TRBJ2-1; possibly TRBD2 for D (6 bases). Germline-derived CDR1 and CDR2 are GTSNPN and SVGIG (reference sequence). The CDR3 has 17 residues. The V end lost 5 bases, the J end lost 0 bases, and 20 bases lay between the germline ends.

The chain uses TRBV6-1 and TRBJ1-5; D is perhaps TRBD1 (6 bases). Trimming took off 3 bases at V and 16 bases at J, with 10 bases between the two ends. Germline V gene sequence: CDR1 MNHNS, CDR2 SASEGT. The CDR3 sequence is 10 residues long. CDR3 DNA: TGTGCCAGCAGTGACTGGGGGCCACATTTT. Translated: CASSDWGPHF.

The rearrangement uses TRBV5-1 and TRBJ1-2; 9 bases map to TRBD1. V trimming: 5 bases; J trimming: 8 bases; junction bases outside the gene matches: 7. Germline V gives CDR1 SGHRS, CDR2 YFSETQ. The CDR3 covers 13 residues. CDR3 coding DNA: TGCGCCAGCAGACTTTCCGGGACAGGGGGCTACACCTTC. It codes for CASRLSGTGGYTF. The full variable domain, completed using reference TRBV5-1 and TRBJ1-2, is KAGVTQTPRYLIKTRGQQVTLSCSPISGHRSVSWYQQTPGQGLQFLFEYFSETQRNKGNFPGRFSGRQFSNSRSEMNVSTLELGDSALYLCASRLSGTGGYTFGSGTRLTVV.

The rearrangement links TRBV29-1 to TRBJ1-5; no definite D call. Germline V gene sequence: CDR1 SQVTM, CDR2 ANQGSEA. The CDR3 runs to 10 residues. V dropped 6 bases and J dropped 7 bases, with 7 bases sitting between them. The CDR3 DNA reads TGCAGCGTCGGTGAACAGCCCCAGCATTTT. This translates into CSVGEQPQHF.

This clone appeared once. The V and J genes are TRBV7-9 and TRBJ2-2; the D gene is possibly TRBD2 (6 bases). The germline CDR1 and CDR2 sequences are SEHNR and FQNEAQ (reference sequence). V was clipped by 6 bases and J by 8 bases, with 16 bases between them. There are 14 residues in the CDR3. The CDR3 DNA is TGTGCCAGCAGGCGGGATCCAGGGAGTGGGGAGCTGTTTTTT. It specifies CASRRDPGSGELFF.